This is a list of T cell receptor beta chains from one sample in a study of tumor-infiltrating lymphocytes in localized non-small cell lung cancer. The table came from immunoSEQ multiplex PCR; TCRdb's copy has only in-frame clones and leaves some out. There are some 12,000 clones in the sample; 78% occur only once, and roughly 4.5% lies in the top ten. Sample: lung tumor tissue. These receptors all come from a human donor with non-small cell lung cancer. CDR3s include the opening cysteine and the closing phenylalanine or tryptophan. D genes are given only for firm matches. Expanded clones get a size class; other rows say once, few or many, or leave the size out.

j_call,clone_size,d_call,v_call,cdr3_aa,cdr3_nt
TRBJ2-7,-,TRBD1,TRBV27,CASSPRDRSSYEQYF,TGTGCCAGCAGTCCCCGGGACAGGAGCTCCTACGAGCAGTACTTC
TRBJ2-3,-,-,TRBV2,CASSRDGDTQYF,TGTGCCAGCAGCCGAGATGGAGATACGCAGTATTTT
TRBJ1-2,-,-,TRBV7-2,CASSPYRLGGSNYGYTF,TGTGCCAGCAGTCCTTATAGGTTGGGGGGGTCTAACTATGGCTACACCTTC
TRBJ2-3,-,-,TRBV7-2,CASSLWGGPSTDTQYF,TGTGCCAGCAGCTTATGGGGCGGACCAAGCACAGATACGCAGTATTTT
TRBJ1-2,-,-,TRBV28,CASSLALNYGYTF,TGTGCCAGCAGTTTAGCCCTTAACTATGGCTACACCTTC
TRBJ1-3,-,-,TRBV5-4,CASSPRRDLSGNTIYF,TGTGCCAGCAGCCCCCGCAGGGACCTCTCTGGAAACACCATATATTTT
TRBJ1-4,-,-,TRBV2,CASTRAPQGGEKLFF,TGTGCCAGCACCCGAGCCCCGCAGGGCGGAGAAAAACTGTTTTTT
TRBJ2-5,-,-,TRBV11-2,CASSLWIDTQETQYF,TGTGCCAGCAGCTTATGGATCGACACACAAGAGACCCAGTACTTC
TRBJ2-3,-,-,TRBV19,CASSGRVGDTQYF,TGTGCCAGTAGTGGCAGGGTAGGAGATACGCAGTATTTT
TRBJ1-1,-,-,TRBV19,CASSIVWGTNTEAFF,TGTGCCAGTAGTATTGTTTGGGGCACGAACACTGAAGCTTTCTTT
TRBJ2-1,-,-,TRBV30,CAGKGSGYNEQFF,TGTGCCGGGAAGGGCAGCGGATACAATGAGCAGTTCTTC
TRBJ2-1,-,-,TRBV29-1,CSLRKGSYNEQFF,TGCAGCCTACGGAAGGGCTCCTACAATGAGCAGTTCTTC
TRBJ2-5,-,-,TRBV5-4,CASSLDSRRRLVQTQYF,TGTGCCAGCAGCTTGGACTCCCGGAGGCGGCTCGTTCAGACCCAGTACTTC
TRBJ2-3,-,TRBD2,TRBV5-8,CASSLAPTGGIHSTDTQYF,TGTGCCAGCAGCTTGGCACCTACGGGGGGAATACATAGCACAGATACGCAGTATTTT
TRBJ1-4,-,-,TRBV7-9,CASKLIATNEKLFF,TGTGCCAGCAAATTGATAGCAACTAATGAAAAACTGTTTTTT
TRBJ1-2,-,-,TRBV18,CASSLSRGDGYTF,TGTGCCAGCTCACTATCCCGGGGAGATGGCTACACCTTC
TRBJ1-2,once,TRBD1,TRBV20-1,CSADRGRGYTF,TGCAGTGCAGACAGGGGGCGCGGCTACACCTTC
TRBJ1-5,once,-,TRBV19,CASSLLRLSNQPQHF,TGTGCCAGTAGTCTACTGCGACTAAGCAATCAGCCCCAGCATTTT
TRBJ1-1,-,-,TRBV2,CASRQGLNTEAFF,TGTGCCAGCAGACAGGGACTTAACACTGAAGCTTTCTTT
TRBJ1-1,-,-,TRBV19,CASSILGVNTEAFF,TGTGCCAGTAGTATTCTGGGGGTCAACACTGAAGCTTTCTTT
TRBJ1-5,once,-,TRBV6-1,CASRRTLRQPQHF,TGTGCCAGCAGGAGAACCCTTCGTCAGCCCCAGCATTTT
TRBJ2-4,few,TRBD1,TRBV5-1,CASSTDRDSIQYF,TGCGCCAGCAGCACGGACAGGGATAGTATTCAGTACTTC